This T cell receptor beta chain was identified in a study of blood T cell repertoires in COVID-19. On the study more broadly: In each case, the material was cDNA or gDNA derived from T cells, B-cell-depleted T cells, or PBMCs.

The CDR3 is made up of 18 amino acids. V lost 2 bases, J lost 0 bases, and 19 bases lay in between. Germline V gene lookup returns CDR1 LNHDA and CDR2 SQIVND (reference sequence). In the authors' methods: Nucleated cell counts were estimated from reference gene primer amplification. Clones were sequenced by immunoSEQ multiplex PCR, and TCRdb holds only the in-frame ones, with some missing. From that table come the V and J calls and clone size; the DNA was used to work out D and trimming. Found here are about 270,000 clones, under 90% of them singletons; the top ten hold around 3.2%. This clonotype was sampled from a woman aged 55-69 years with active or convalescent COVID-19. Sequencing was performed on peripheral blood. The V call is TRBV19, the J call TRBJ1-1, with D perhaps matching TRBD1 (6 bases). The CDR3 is CASSINAGEHIMNTEAFF. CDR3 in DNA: TGTGCCAGTAGTATAAATGCAGGGGAGCATATAATGAACACTGAAGCTTTCTTT.